This entry describes one TCR beta chain. The sample originates from a study of T cells in Graves' hyperthyroidism and ophthalmopathy. RNA transcripts yielded amplified TCR beta CDR3 regions. The HTBI primer set was used in a first-round RT-PCR of the TCR CDR3. TCRdb ran MiXCR on the multiplex PCR reads and lists one entry per CDR3 protein. Of hundreds of thousands of distinct CDR3 sequences in the sample, about 24% were seen once. Investigators excluded patients with uncontrolled infection, other autoimmune disease, pregnancy or lactation. The CDR3 contains 14 residues. V shed 6 bases and J shed 3 bases, with 14 bases lying between them.

The sequence derives from a woman between 25 and 40 years old with Graves' ophthalmopathy. The chain combines TRBV12-3 or TRBV12-4 with TRBJ1-1, with D perhaps TRBD1 (5 bases). The sequenced sample was blood. The CDR3 sequence: CASSLDSMDTEAFF. The CDR3, as DNA: TGTGCCAGCAGCCTCGACAGCATGGACACTGAAGCTTTCTTT.